This is a list of T cell receptor beta chains from one sample in a study of T cell repertoires in cytomegalovirus infection. TCRdb recomputed calls from the reads with MiXCR, one row per CDR3 protein. Of roughly 130,000 distinct CDR3 sequences in the sample, roughly 9% were seen once. The sample consisted of PBMCs. The receptor set was obtained from a human donor in good health (CMV status not recorded). Some clones in this sample may be carry-over from other donors' samples. The CDR3 runs from the conserved cysteine through the conserved F or W. A row's size may be missing; if present it is once, few, many or a size class.

V: TRBV5-1
size: .
J: TRBJ2-7
CDR3: CAGSSAPGQGAPYEQYF

V: TRBV28
size: many
J: TRBJ2-7
CDR3: CASSTHGTYEQYF

V: TRBV28
size: many
J: TRBJ2-7
CDR3: CASSFWQAYEQYF

V: TRBV7-2
size: many
J: TRBJ1-5
CDR3: CASSLRGKSNQPQHF

V: TRBV6-5
size: many
J: TRBJ1-1
CDR3: CASSYSSGAGVTEAFF

V: TRBV2
size: .
J: TRBJ2-7
CDR3: CASSENLRDGEQYF

V: TRBV6-5
size: .
J: TRBJ1-1
CDR3: CASSYDPNTEAFF

V: TRBV7-8
size: many
J: TRBJ2-7
CDR3: CASTPTHGVGEQYF

V: TRBV7-8
size: many
J: TRBJ1-6
CDR3: CASSTTSHNSPLHF

V: TRBV28
size: .
J: TRBJ1-1
CDR3: CASNLQMNEAFF

V: TRBV20-1
size: .
J: TRBJ2-1
CDR3: CSAAGGSHSSYNEQFF

V: TRBV10-3
size: many
J: TRBJ1-2
CDR3: CAISAPGRNYGYTF

V: TRBV6-1
size: many
J: TRBJ2-5
CDR3: CASIPGQGAIGETQYF

V: TRBV15
size: many
J: TRBJ2-7
CDR3: CATSRDKEALQYSYEQYF

V: TRBV5-4
size: few
J: TRBJ1-1
CDR3: CASSLDRTGGRNTEAFF

V: TRBV7-3
size: many
J: TRBJ2-5
CDR3: CASSLMEGRPQYF

V: TRBV7-2
size: many
J: TRBJ2-3
CDR3: CASSLSGTDTQYF

V: TRBV12-3/TRBV12-4
size: many
J: TRBJ1-3
CDR3: CASSLTGRSGGNTIYF

V: TRBV7-9
size: many
J: TRBJ1-2
CDR3: CASEGLNYGYTF

V: TRBV7-9
size: many
J: TRBJ2-6
CDR3: CASSSNSGANVLTF

V: TRBV9
size: few
J: TRBJ2-6
CDR3: CASSVAGTGANVLTF

V: TRBV4-1
size: many
J: TRBJ2-7
CDR3: CASSQPLDRVNEQYF

V: TRBV7-9
size: many
J: TRBJ1-2
CDR3: CASSNIVGTGLGYGYTF

V: TRBV19
size: .
J: TRBJ2-1
CDR3: CASSIWGQGDNEQFF

V: TRBV7-2
size: many
J: TRBJ2-3
CDR3: CASSLRLGSTDTQYF

V: TRBV28
size: .
J: TRBJ1-2
CDR3: CASTEEGLYGYTF

V: TRBV6-6
size: many
J: TRBJ2-2
CDR3: CASSYANTGELFF

V: TRBV10-3
size: .
J: TRBJ2-7
CDR3: CAISEGDNTNEQYF

V: TRBV6-6
size: many
J: TRBJ1-1
CDR3: CASKQGTEAFF

V: TRBV28
size: many
J: TRBJ2-7
CDR3: CASSFRGLFSYEQYF

V: TRBV7-6
size: many
J: TRBJ2-2
CDR3: CASSPKLSANTGELFF

V: TRBV15
size: many
J: TRBJ2-5
CDR3: CATSRAPGARETQYF

V: TRBV6-5
size: few
J: TRBJ2-1
CDR3: CASSQILGAATEQFF